The 25 T cell receptor beta chains in this list originate from one sample, sequenced in a study of Ad26.COV2.S vaccination and SARS-CoV-2 variants. The treatment here: roughly 20 received Ad26.COV2.S at low or high dose, single or two shots; about 5 received placebo; per-sample allocation not given. After the first vaccine or placebo injection, samples were drawn on day 63. Some clones are missing from TCRdb's copy, which holds only in-frame ones; the method was immunoSEQ multiplex PCR. Altogether hundreds of thousands of clones are present, about 89% being singletons, with the ten largest covering about 1.5%. The sequencing used peripheral blood, collected in a trial of Ad26.COV2.S vaccine versus placebo. The receptor source for this set is a person aged 18-60 years who received the Ad26.COV2.S COVID-19 vaccine or a placebo.

This clone came up once. The chain has TRBV5-1 and TRBJ2-2; TRBD1 matches 7 bases. CDR3 length: 15 residues. V gave up 1 base and J gave up 6 bases; unmatched junction bases: 6. Germline V gene lookup returns CDR1 SGHRS and CDR2 YFSETQ. CDR3 DNA: TGCGCCAGCAGCTTGTACGGACAGGTCCCCGGGGAGCTGTTTTTT. Protein sequence: CASSLYGQVPGELFF.

This sequence joins TRBV2 and TRBJ2-3, with 10 bases lining up with TRBD2. The junction had 8 bases not matched to a gene; V was cut back by 6 bases and J by 2 bases. The germline V gene has CDR1 SNHLY and CDR2 FYNNEI. The CDR3 contains 16 residues. The CDR3 nucleotides read TGTGCCAGCAGGATACCGGGACTAGCGCACACAGATACGCAGTATTTT. This encodes CASRIPGLAHTDTQYF.

This clone was picked up one time. In DNA form, the CDR3 reads TGTGCCAGCAGCCAAGATGTAGGTCTCTATGGCTACACCTTC. The encoded protein is CASSQDVGLYGYTF. The rearrangement links TRBV3-1 (or the pseudogene TRBV3-2) to TRBJ1-2, with D unclear. Trimming stripped 0 bases from V and 4 bases from J, with 9 bases between. Germline V gene sequence: CDR1 LGHDT, CDR2 YNNKEL (reference sequence). CDR3 length: 14 residues.

The rearrangement uses TRBV18 and TRBJ1-6, with 10 bases matching TRBD1. J gave up 1 base and V 6 bases, and 3 bases lay outside the gene matches. Germline V CDR1 and CDR2: KGHSH, LQKENI. This CDR3 contains 16 residues. The CDR3 loop is CASSWDRGSYNSPLHF. CDR3 DNA sequence: TGTGCCAGCTCCTGGGACAGGGGATCCTATAATTCACCCCTCCACTTT. Supplemented by reference TRBV18 and TRBJ1-6, the full variable domain reads NAGVMQNPRHLVRRRGQEARLRCSPMKGHSHVYWYRQLPEEGLKFMVYLQKENIIDESGMPKERFSAEFPKEGPSILRIQQVVRGDSAAYFCASSWDRGSYNSPLHFGNGTRLTVT.

The chain is built from TRBV5-1 and TRBJ2-7, with TRBD2 as a possible D gene (6 bases). Germline-derived CDR1 and CDR2 are SGHRS and YFSETQ. Trimming pared 0 bases from V and 6 bases from J, leaving 13 bases between. The CDR3 is 14 residues long. The DNA for the CDR3 is TGCGCCAGCAGCTTGGAGTTAATGCGGGGCGAGCAGTACTTC. This gives the protein CASSLELMRGEQYF.

The chain recombines TRBV29-1 with TRBJ2-1, with D perhaps matching TRBD2 (5 bases). The ends were cut back, 1 base at V and 4 bases at J, with 11 bases in the middle. The CDR3 is 14 residues long. Germline V lookup: CDR1 SQVTM, CDR2 ANQGSEA. DNA for the CDR3: TGCAGCGTTGAAGGGCGGGTCCAATACAATGAGCAGTTCTTC. Its protein product is CSVEGRVQYNEQFF.

The V gene is TRBV6-2 or TRBV6-3, the J gene TRBJ1-5, with D uncertain. Trimming left V 5 bases short and J 6 bases short, with 8 bases between. The CDR3 spans 12 residues. Germline CDR1 and CDR2: MNHEY and SVGEGT. DNA of the CDR3: TGTGCCAGCAGTCCGACAATTCAGCCCCAGCATTTT. This gives the protein CASSPTIQPQHF.

The CDR3 here is CASSESMGSLRGAQYF. DNA of the CDR3: TGCGCCAGCAGTGAGTCGATGGGCTCCCTCCGAGGGGCGCAGTATTTT. The J gene is TRBJ2-3, the V gene TRBV10-1, with D possibly being TRBD1 or TRBD2 (5 bases each). The V and J ends lost 0 bases and 10 bases respectively, with 20 bases between them. The CDR3 covers 16 residues. The germline gives CDR1 WNHNN, CDR2 SYGVQD (reference sequence).

V and J are TRBV20-1 and TRBJ1-1, with D unclear. V lost 3 bases to trimming and J lost 0 bases, with 14 bases between them. The CDR3 covers 15 residues. Germline V gene sequence: CDR1 DFQATT, CDR2 SNEGSKA (reference sequence). CDR3 sequence reads: CSASAGLGVNTEAFF. CDR3 DNA sequence: TGCAGTGCTAGTGCGGGATTAGGCGTGAACACTGAAGCTTTCTTT.

This chain uses TRBV5-4 with TRBJ2-3; TRBD2 might be the D (5 bases). The germline V and J ends were trimmed by 4 bases and 1 base, with 16 bases remaining between them. The CDR3 covers 16 residues. CDR1 is SGHNT, CDR2 YYREEE, per germline (reference sequence). The CDR3 protein is CASSLRLTGGTDTQYF. The CDR3 region has the DNA TGTGCCAGCAGCCTCCGACTAACTGGGGGCACAGATACGCAGTATTTT. The full variable domain, completed using reference TRBV5-4 and TRBJ2-3, is ETGVTQSPTHLIKTRGQQVTLRCSSQSGHNTVSWYQQALGQGPQFIFQYYREEENGRGNFPPRFSGLQFPNYSSELNVNALELDDSALYLCASSLRLTGGTDTQYFGPGTRLTVL.

The V gene is TRBV2, the J gene TRBJ1-4; D call uncertain. Trimming took 3 bases from V and 8 from J, leaving 10 bases between them. This CDR3 comprises 13 residues. Germline V lookup: CDR1 SNHLY, CDR2 FYNNEI. For the CDR3, the DNA is TGTGCCAGCAGTGACCCAGTGGAAGAAAAACTGTTTTTT. Translated, it gives CASSDPVEEKLFF.

The V call is TRBV10-3, the J call TRBJ2-1, with 9 bases matching TRBD2. The CDR3 covers 18 residues. The V segment lost 6 bases and the J segment 8 bases; nucleotides outside the gene matches: 20. CDR1 and CDR2 (germline): ENHRY, SYGVKD. The CDR3 nucleotides read TGTGCCATCAGAACAGGCCCCAGGATAGCGGGGGACAATTATGAGCAGTTCTTC. This gives the protein CAIRTGPRIAGDNYEQFF.

J is TRBJ2-2 and V is TRBV3-1 (or the pseudogene TRBV3-2), with D perhaps TRBD2 (5 bases). Trimming shortened V by 4 bases and J by 6 bases, and 12 bases separated the two germline ends. Germline V lookup: CDR1 LGHDT, CDR2 YNNKEL (reference sequence). The CDR3 totals 14 residues. CDR3 sequence: CASSRSEGPGELFF. The CDR3 DNA is TGTGCCAGCAGCCGATCCGAGGGTCCCGGGGAGCTGTTTTTT.

Remarks on this clone: A read error may produce the germline difference seen at one junction end. This chain links TRBV6-5 with TRBJ1-2, with 7 bases matching TRBD1. The V gene's germline CDR1 is MNHEY and CDR2 SVGAGI. This CDR3 is built from 13 residues. CDR3 DNA sequence: TGTGCCAGCAGCTACCAGAGGGGGCGCCCGGACGACTTC. It translates to CASSYQRGRPDDF.

The gene calls are TRBV5-1 and TRBJ1-2, with a tentative D call TRBD1 (5 bases). Germline assignment: CDR1 SGHRS and CDR2 YFSETQ. This CDR3 has 12 amino acids. The V end was cut by 4 bases, the J end by 14 bases, with 18 bases between. CDR3 DNA sequence: TGCGCCAGCAGCCCGGGGGAGTCTCGGTCTACCTTC. It yields the protein CASSPGESRSTF.

With respect to this clone: Other DNA sequences from this sample encode an identical CDR3 as well. The chain links TRBV5-6 to TRBJ1-2; no reliable D call. This CDR3 comprises 12 residues. V was shortened by 2 bases and J by 4 bases, with 6 bases between the two germline ends. Germline CDR1 SGHDT, CDR2 YYEEEE. The CDR3 region has the DNA TGTGCCAGCAGCTTAAGTGGCTATGGCTACACCTTC. Translated: CASSLSGYGYTF.

This chain joins TRBV13 and TRBJ2-7, with 9 bases aligning to TRBD1. CDR3 length: 14 residues. Trimming cost V 3 bases and J 4 bases; bases outside gene matches: 4. Germline V gene lookup returns CDR1 PRHDT and CDR2 FYEKMQ (reference sequence). The CDR3 DNA is TGTGCCAGCAGCTTCGGGACAGGGTCTTACGAGCAGTACTTC. It codes for CASSFGTGSYEQYF.

The V and J genes are TRBV20-1 and TRBJ1-1; D is uncertain. CDR1 and CDR2 (germline): DFQATT, SNEGSKA (reference sequence). This CDR3 has 13 amino acids. V lost 3 bases, J lost 3 bases, and 11 bases lay in between. The CDR3 loop is CSASGSWDTEAFF. The CDR3, as DNA: TGCAGTGCTAGTGGCAGTTGGGACACTGAAGCTTTCTTT.

The chain employs TRBV6-6 and TRBJ2-1; TRBD1 or TRBD2 may be the D gene (5 bases each). V dropped 7 bases and J dropped 6 bases, with 10 bases sitting between them. This CDR3 has 12 residues. Germline V gene lookup returns CDR1 MNHNY and CDR2 SVGAGI (reference sequence). The CDR3 sequence: CASKGSGNEQFF. CDR3 DNA sequence: TGTGCCAGCAAGGGGAGTGGCAATGAGCAGTTCTTC.

The V and J genes are TRBV5-1 and TRBJ2-6, with TRBD1 as a possible D gene (6 bases). Germline CDR1 and CDR2: SGHRS and YFSETQ. This CDR3 has 17 residues. Trimming stripped 3 bases from V and 0 bases from J, with 13 bases between. The CDR3 spells CASSSRGSGSGANVLTF. The CDR3, as DNA: TGCGCCAGCAGCTCCAGGGGATCCGGCTCTGGGGCCAACGTCCTGACTTTC.

The V gene is TRBV4-3, the J gene TRBJ2-7, with D tentatively TRBD1 (6 bases). Between the trimmed V and J ends, which lost 0 bases and 3 bases, there was a span of 21 bases. The CDR3 is 18 residues long. CDR1 and CDR2 from the germline V gene are LGHNA and YSLEER. For the CDR3, the DNA is TGCGCCAGCAGCCAAGATACTCAGTCGGGACACGACCTCTACGAGCAGTACTTC. It codes for CASSQDTQSGHDLYEQYF.

V usage is TRBV4-3 and J usage is TRBJ1-2, with D possibly being TRBD1 (6 bases). This CDR3 spans 15 amino acids. Between the trimmed V and J ends, which lost 0 bases and 2 bases, there was a span of 10 bases. Per germline, CDR1 LGHNA and CDR2 YSLEER. The CDR3 nucleotides are TGCGCCAGCAGCCAAGACCCCGACAGGAACTATGGCTACACCTTC. This encodes CASSQDPDRNYGYTF.

The chain employs TRBV5-1 and TRBJ2-5, with a tentative D call TRBD2 (5 bases). Germline CDR1 and CDR2: SGHRS and YFSETQ. Trimming stripped 3 bases from V and 5 bases from J, with 8 bases between. The CDR3 has 12 residues. CDR3: CASSSGIETQYF. For the CDR3, the DNA is TGCGCCAGCAGCTCGGGGATTGAGACCCAGTACTTC.

The chain carries TRBV30 and TRBJ1-4; D possibly corresponds to TRBD1 (6 bases). V was shortened by 0 bases and J by 1 base, with 6 bases between the two germline ends. This CDR3 contains 14 residues. Germline values: CDR1 GTSNPN, CDR2 SVGIG (reference sequence). The CDR3 region has the DNA TGTGCCTGGAGTGTACAGGGAACTAATGAAAAACTGTTTTTT. Translating gives CAWSVQGTNEKLFF.

Remarks on this clone: A junction end diverges from the germline sequence, so it may reflect a read error. The J gene is TRBJ2-7, the V gene TRBV9; D tentatively fits TRBD1 or TRBD2 (5 bases each). Germline lookup yields CDR1 SGDLS and CDR2 YYNGEE. This CDR3 spans 14 amino acids. The CDR3 coding sequence is TGTGCCAGCAGCGTAGATTTGGGGACCTACGAACAGTACTTC. Amino acids: CASSVDLGTYEQYF.